This T cell receptor beta chain was documented in a study of naive and memory T cell subsets. CDR1 ENHRY and CDR2 SYGVKD come from the germline V gene. Trimming removed 3 bases from V and 12 bases from J; junction bases left unmatched: 12. The CDR3 loop spans 15 amino acids. This clonotype was detected only a few times. The beta constant-region primer was an equimolar mix of two oligonucleotides covering TRBC1 and TRBC2. TCRdb reanalysed the UMI-ligation and nested PCR reads using MiXCR and keeps one entry per CDR3 protein. The profile covers over 20,000 distinct CDR3 sequences, with 11% appearing a single time and 15% to 20% taken by the ten largest.

The rearrangement uses TRBV10-3 and TRBJ2-1; TRBD1 matches at 9 bases. The sample was central memory CD8+ T cells from blood. This clonotype originated in a human donor in good health. In DNA form, the CDR3 reads TGTGCCATCAGTGACGACAGGGGGACGTTCAGAGGGCAGTTCTTC. Translating gives CAISDDRGTFRGQFF.